The rows below give T cell receptor beta chains drawn from one sample of a study of CD8 T cells in ankylosing spondylitis. In TCRdb, the 5' RACE reads were re-called with MiXCR into one record per CDR3 protein. Found here are about 440,000 distinct CDR3 sequences, 17% of them singletons; the top ten hold around 0.92%. The source material was blood, either unsorted or a sorted T cell fraction (not recorded which). The receptors shown here come from a male donor with ankylosing spondylitis. Each CDR3 is given with its conserved first and last residue. The D gene is left open where the match is weak. Not all rows give a size; the values are once, few, many and, for expanded clones, a class.

length,J,size,D,V,DNA,CDR3
16,TRBJ2-2,few,TRBD1,TRBV19,TGTGCCAGTACCAACCGGGACAGGGGACGGACCGGGGAGCTGTTTTTT,CASTNRDRGRTGELFF
15,TRBJ1-1,-,-,TRBV20-1,TGCAGTGCCCAGGACAGAGATGGTATAGGCACTGAAGCTTTCTTT,CSAQDRDGIGTEAFF
15,TRBJ1-1,-,TRBD1,TRBV5-1,TGCGCCAGCAGCTTGGTGGCCACAGGGGTCACTGAAGCTTTCTTT,CASSLVATGVTEAFF
14,TRBJ1-4,many,-,TRBV5-1,TGCGCCAGCAGCTTGACAGGACGTGACGAAAAACTGTTTTTT,CASSLTGRDEKLFF
11,TRBJ2-1,few,-,TRBV10-3,TGTGCCATCAGTGAGTTGTATGAGCAGTTCTTC,CAISELYEQFF
15,TRBJ2-6,few,-,TRBV28,TGTGCCAGCAGTTTGACGGGTTCTGGGGCCAACGTCCTGACTTTC,CASSLTGSGANVLTF
16,TRBJ2-7,-,TRBD1,TRBV9,TGTGCCAGCAGCGCAAGAACAGGGGCCGTCAGAGACGAGCAGTACTTC,CASSARTGAVRDEQYF
19,TRBJ2-3,-,TRBD2,TRBV4-2,TGTGCCAGCAGCCCCCTCGGAACTAGCGGGGGCGTTAAGACAGATACGCAGTATTTT,CASSPLGTSGGVKTDTQYF
13,TRBJ2-7,-,-,TRBV27,TGTGCCAGCAGTCCCTATAGGGCGGGGGAGCAGTACTTC,CASSPYRAGEQYF
16,TRBJ2-4,-,TRBD1,TRBV27,TGTGCCAGCAGTTTCACAGGGGGCGCTGGGGGTCACATTCAGTACTTC,CASSFTGGAGGHIQYF
12,TRBJ2-1,few,-,TRBV12-3/TRBV12-4,TGTGCCAGCAGGAGCCAGGGCGATGAGCAGTTCTTC,CASRSQGDEQFF
16,TRBJ2-1,few,-,TRBV12-3/TRBV12-4,TGTGCCAGCAGTTTATGGGCGGTAAGCTCCTACAATGAGCAGTTCTTC,CASSLWAVSSYNEQFF
17,TRBJ1-5,few,TRBD1,TRBV6-5,TGTGCCAGCAGTAACAATGACAGGGGGCAGTTGGGTCAGCCCCAGCATTTT,CASSNNDRGQLGQPQHF
15,TRBJ1-2,-,TRBD1,TRBV20-1,TGCAGTGCCAGGGGTGCAGGGGGCGCGTTCTATGGCTACACCTTC,CSARGAGGAFYGYTF
14,TRBJ2-1,few,-,TRBV18,TGTGCCAGCTCACCCCAGTCCGGGGGCTCTGAGCAGTTCTTC,CASSPQSGGSEQFF
15,TRBJ1-1,few,TRBD1,TRBV6-1,TGTGCCAGCAAAGGACAGGGGGCCATGAACACTGAAGCTTTCTTT,CASKGQGAMNTEAFF
15,TRBJ2-7,few,TRBD2,TRBV20-1,TGCAGTGCTAGAGATTTTAGGACTAGCGCCTACGAGCAGTACTTC,CSARDFRTSAYEQYF
15,TRBJ2-3,-,TRBD2,TRBV11-3,TGTGCCAGCAGCCCGAAGACTAGCGGCACAGATACGCAGTATTTT,CASSPKTSGTDTQYF
14,TRBJ1-1,-,TRBD1,TRBV5-1,TGCGCCAGCAGCCCTGGGACAGAGAACACTGAAGCTTTCTTT,CASSPGTENTEAFF
15,TRBJ2-2,once,TRBD1,TRBV20-1,TGCAGTGCTGACCGGGCAGGGGGCAGGACCGGGGAGCTGTTTTTT,CSADRAGGRTGELFF
15,TRBJ1-1,-,-,TRBV5-1,TGCGCCAGCAGCTTTGGCGGCGCCATGAACACTGAAGCTTTCTTT,CASSFGGAMNTEAFF
13,TRBJ2-6,-,-,TRBV2,TGTGCCAGCAGCCCAGGGGCCCTACGAGTCCTGACTTTC,CASSPGALRVLTF
14,TRBJ2-1,-,TRBD2,TRBV20-1,TGCAGTGCTAGCGCGGGGGGGGTTAACAATGAGCAGTTCTTC,CSASAGGVNNEQFF
14,TRBJ2-7,-,-,TRBV30,TGTGCCTGGAGCGGGGGTGGATGGTCCTACGAGCAGTACTTC,CAWSGGGWSYEQYF
12,TRBJ2-7,-,TRBD1,TRBV20-1,TGCAGCCTTCAGGGACAGCCCTACGAGCAGTACTTC,CSLQGQPYEQYF
16,TRBJ2-2,many,TRBD2,TRBV7-8,TGTGCCAGCAGCCACGGACTAGCGGGAGAACACGGGGAGCTGTTTTTT,CASSHGLAGEHGELFF
14,TRBJ2-7,-,TRBD1,TRBV24-1,TGTGCCACCGAACCCAGGGGGCCGGCGGTGGAGCAGTACTTC,CATEPRGPAVEQYF
13,TRBJ2-5,few,TRBD2,TRBV29-1,TGCAGCGTGCTGACTAGCGGTAAAGAGACCCAGTACTTC,CSVLTSGKETQYF